Each of the 7 T cell receptor beta chains below was sequenced from the same sample in a study of beta chain features in type 1 diabetes. The study reverse transcribed the entire isolated RNA, so it sequenced expressed TCRB transcripts. Assay: immunoSEQ multiplex PCR; the TCRdb copy retains only in-frame clones and omits some. The sample comprises over 150,000 clones, more than 10% of which are singletons, and roughly 0.56% rests with the top ten. Sequenced material: central memory CD4+ T cells from blood. The origin of the receptors is a young woman in good health.

The chain carries TRBV28 and TRBJ1-1; a weak D match, TRBD1 (5 bases). Germline assignment: CDR1 MDHEN and CDR2 SYDVKM. V was pared by 4 bases and J by 2 bases, with 14 bases between. The CDR3 contains 15 residues. The CDR3 reads CASSSHQGYNTEAFF. The CDR3 nucleotides read TGTGCCAGCAGTTCACATCAGGGCTACAACACTGAAGCTTTCTTT. Together with reference TRBV28 and TRBJ1-1, the CDR3 gives the full variable domain: DVKVTQSSRYLVKRTGEKVFLECVQDMDHENMFWYRQDPGLGLRLIYFSYDVKMKEKGDIPEGYSVSREKKERFSLILESASTNQTSMYLCASSSHQGYNTEAFFGQGTRLTVV.

This clone was seen more than once but under ten times. The J gene is TRBJ2-3, the V gene TRBV7-2; 7 nucleotides agree with TRBD1. V trimming: 5 bases; J trimming: 2 bases; junction bases outside the gene matches: 4. The germline V gene encodes CDR1 SGHTA and CDR2 FQGNSA. CDR3 size: 14 residues. In nucleotides, the CDR3 is TGTGCCAGCAGCACCGGGACAGTCACAGATACGCAGTATTTT. It yields the protein CASSTGTVTDTQYF.

The V gene is TRBV5-1, the J gene TRBJ2-1; D possibly corresponds to TRBD1 (6 bases). Trimming stripped 3 bases from V and 10 bases from J, with 14 bases between. Germline lookup yields CDR1 SGHRS and CDR2 YFSETQ. This CDR3 contains 13 residues. CDR3 nucleotides: TGCGCCAGCAGCTCCACACAGGGTGGAGAGCAGTTCTTC. Its translation: CASSSTQGGEQFF.

This clone was picked up a small number of times. The CDR3 loop reads CASSAGLAEADTQYF. CDR3 sequence (DNA): TGTGCCAGCAGCGCGGGACTAGCGGAGGCAGATACGCAGTATTTT. The genes are TRBV7-9 and TRBJ2-3; TRBD2 aligns across 11 bases. CDR3 length equals 15 residues. From germline, CDR1 is SEHNR and CDR2 FQNEAQ (reference sequence). V shed 5 bases, J shed 4 bases, and the junction held 5 bases outside the gene matches.

The table lists this clone with a few counts. The rearrangement links TRBV27 to TRBJ2-1, with 7 bases matching TRBD2. The CDR3 loop spans 17 amino acids. From germline, CDR1 is MNHEY and CDR2 SMNVEV (reference sequence). V shed 6 bases and J 4 bases; nucleotides not matched to a gene: 15. The CDR3 region has the DNA TGTGCCAGCAGATTTAGCGGGCTAAATGGGCTTTACAATGAGCAGTTCTTC. It translates to CASRFSGLNGLYNEQFF.

This clone was seen a few times. The rearrangement links TRBV6-5 to TRBJ2-7; a possible D gene is TRBD1 (6 bases). CDR3 size: 14 residues. Per germline, CDR1 MNHEY and CDR2 SVGAGI. CDR3 in amino acids: CALGKTGPLGEQYF. CDR3 sequence (DNA): TGTGCGTTGGGGAAAACAGGGCCCTTGGGGGAGCAGTACTTC.

This clone has only a few counts. This chain joins TRBV5-1 and TRBJ1-2; D perhaps matches TRBD1 (5 bases). V lost 0 bases, J lost 5 bases, and 8 bases lay in between. Germline values: CDR1 SGHRS, CDR2 YFSETQ. CDR3 length: 13 residues. The CDR3 loop is CASSLETDYGYTF. CDR3 DNA: TGCGCCAGCAGCTTGGAGACAGATTATGGCTACACCTTC.